This T cell receptor (beta chain) was observed in a study of blood T cell repertoires in COVID-19. Overall study context: In each case, the material was cDNA or gDNA derived from T cells, B-cell-depleted T cells, or PBMCs.

Authors' analysis steps: Amplified reference gene primers provided the basis for estimating nucleated cell counts. This table comes from immunoSEQ multiplex PCR, and its TCRdb copy is limited to in-frame clones, with some not included. The DNA gave D and trimming, while V, J and clone size come from that table. The table lists 200,000 to 250,000 clones, roughly 86% of them singletons. Assignments of participants to cohorts depended upon their own reported clinical history. The source material was PBMCs or T cells enriched from blood (not recorded which). The clonotype was recovered from a man aged 18 to 29 with acute COVID-19.

CDR3 nucleotides: TGTGCCAGCTCACCTATGGACGGATTGACAGGTCTGAACACTGAAGCTTTCTTT. This codes for CASSPMDGLTGLNTEAFF. J is TRBJ1-1 and V is TRBV18; tentatively, D is TRBD1 (6 bases). Trimming cost V 3 bases and J 0 bases, with 20 bases left between them. From germline, CDR1 is KGHSH and CDR2 LQKENI. CDR3 length: 18 residues.